This T cell receptor (beta chain) came from a study of blood T cells in healthy people across ages. Study context: T cells yielded about one barcoded beta molecule per two cells through template switching. Findings and limits, study-wide: Underestimates were what the diversity estimates from one million T cells were considered to be.

This CDR3 has 12 residues. Germline loops: CDR1 SEHNR, CDR2 FQNEAQ (reference sequence). Trimming shortened V by 8 bases and J by 2 bases, and 7 bases separated the two germline ends. This clonotype was observed a handful of times. Its antigen is as yet unknown. PCR was performed a second time for roughly 7 to 11 cycles using a sample-barcoded 5' primer and a J-beta primer mix. TCRdb reprocessed the 5' RACE reads with MiXCR, giving one entry per CDR3 protein. The sample has fewer than 1,200,000 distinct CDR3 sequences; about 23% are singletons. Extractions gave at least 5 micrograms of total RNA per sample. These same records also appear under a second study, on T cells of mothers and their children.

Sequenced: blood. The V gene is TRBV7-9, the J gene TRBJ2-1; no clear D. The receptor was isolated from a girl aged 2-10 years in good health. The chain's CDR3 is CASHAPYNEQFF. The DNA of the CDR3 is TGTGCCAGCCACGCTCCCTACAATGAGCAGTTCTTC.